This T cell receptor (beta chain) appears in the sequencing data of a study of control samples from healthy donors and cancer patients. The CDR3 consists of 12 residues. Trimming cost V 1 base and J 8 bases, with 6 bases left between them. Germline CDR1 reads SGHAT; CDR2 reads FQNNGV. Profiled with immunoSEQ multiplex PCR; TCRdb holds only in-frame clones, not every one. In the table there are around 19,000 clones, roughly 91% of which are singletons. The rearrangement uses TRBV11-2 and TRBJ2-4; TRBD2 might be the D (6 bases). The sequencing input was PBMCs. The receptor was derived from a woman aged 60 to 75 with head and neck cancer. Written as DNA, the CDR3 is TGTGCCAGCAGCTTAGGGGGGGACATTCAGTACTTC. Protein: CASSLGGDIQYF.